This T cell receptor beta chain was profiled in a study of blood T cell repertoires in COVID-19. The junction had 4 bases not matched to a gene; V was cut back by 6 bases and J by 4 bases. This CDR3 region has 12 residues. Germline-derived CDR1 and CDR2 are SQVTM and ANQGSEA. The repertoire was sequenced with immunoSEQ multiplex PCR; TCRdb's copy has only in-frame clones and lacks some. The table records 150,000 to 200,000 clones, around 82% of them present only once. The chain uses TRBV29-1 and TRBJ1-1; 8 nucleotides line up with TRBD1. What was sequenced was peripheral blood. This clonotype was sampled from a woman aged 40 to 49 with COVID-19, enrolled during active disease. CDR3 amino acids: CSVDQGATEAFF. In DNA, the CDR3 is TGCAGCGTAGATCAGGGGGCCACTGAAGCTTTCTTT. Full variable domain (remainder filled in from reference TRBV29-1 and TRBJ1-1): SAVISQKPSRDICQRGTSLTIQCQVDSQVTMMFWYRQQPGQSLTLIATANQGSEATYESGFVIDKFPISRPNLTFSTLTVSNMSPEDSSIYLCSVDQGATEAFFGQGTRLTVV.